Listed here is a single T cell receptor (beta chain). This sample was included in a study of T cell responses to AZD1222 COVID-19 vaccine. The V and J ends lost 4 bases and 0 bases respectively, with 16 bases between them. Per the germline V gene, CDR1 is SGHRS and CDR2 is YFSETQ. This CDR3 has 17 amino acids. TCRdb keeps only in-frame clones here, not all; method: immunoSEQ multiplex PCR. The sample shows some 130,000 clones, over 80% of them seen only once. This specimen was peripheral blood, taken 28 days after the second AZD1222 dose. The source of this sequence is an adult who received the AZD1222 COVID-19 vaccine. This chain links TRBV5-1 with TRBJ1-4; a possible D gene is TRBD1 (5 bases). CDR3 protein: CASSKGDGGATNEKLFF. In DNA, the CDR3 is TGCGCCAGCAGCAAAGGGGATGGCGGTGCAACTAATGAAAAACTGTTTTTT.